The clone carrying this T cell receptor (beta chain) occurred many times. Its cognate antigen is unknown. These data originate in a study of T cells after yellow fever vaccination. Findings and caveats of the study: On re-exposure, the response was weaker but peaked faster, at day 5 versus 15. Post-booster reappearance was seen for most primary-vaccination clones (roughly 96% CD4, about 90% CD8). CD4 and CD8 compartments shared a small share of clonotypes, likely from convergent recombination.

TCRdb recomputed calls from the 5' RACE reads with MiXCR, one row per CDR3 protein. The sample carries fewer than 150,000 distinct CDR3 sequences, about 7.8% recorded once. Trimming took 6 bases from V and 0 from J, leaving 10 bases between them. The CDR3 has 14 amino acids. The germline gives CDR1 LNHDA, CDR2 SQIVND (reference sequence). This receptor was obtained from a man aged 18 to 30 who received the YFV17D yellow fever vaccine. This chain joins TRBV19 and TRBJ2-3; D unresolved. This sample comprised CD4+ T cells sorted from PBMCs, obtained roughly 47 days after the first yellow fever vaccination. CDR3 sequence: CASSQSFSTDTQYF. CDR3 DNA sequence: TGTGCCAGTAGCCAGAGCTTCAGCACAGATACGCAGTATTTT. Full variable domain (rest looked up from reference TRBV19 and TRBJ2-3): DGGITQSPKYLFRKEGQNVTLSCEQNLNHDAMYWYRQDPGQGLRLIYYSQIVNDFQKGDIAEGYSVSREKKESFPLTVTSAQKNPTAFYLCASSQSFSTDTQYFGPGTRLTVL.